The T cell receptor beta chain described here comes from a study of cytomegalovirus exposure and HLA in healthy donors. Whole-study results and caveats: In a later analysis, most CMV-associated TCR beta chains appeared HLA-restricted. When analyzed later, the rates of TCR association showed variation by HLA locus, with DRB1 the most and HLA-C the fewest.

Primers: 60 Vbeta forward and 13 Jbeta reverse. Method: immunoSEQ multiplex PCR; TCRdb's copy keeps in-frame clones and lacks some. The data show roughly 120,000 clones, 75% seen once. V lost 3 bases and J lost 0, with 17 bases in between. This CDR3 contains 17 residues. Germline lookup yields CDR1 LGHNA and CDR2 YNFKEQ. As concerns this clone: Its antigen is unidentified.

The chain carries TRBV4-2 and TRBJ1-1, with D possibly TRBD1 on 5 matching bases. The sequenced sample was PBMCs. The clonotype comes from a woman aged 40 to 50 in good health and CMV-seropositive. In DNA, the CDR3 is TGTGCCAGCAGCCAGAGGGGAGGGGTCTGGATGAACACTGAAGCTTTCTTT. It is translated as CASSQRGGVWMNTEAFF.